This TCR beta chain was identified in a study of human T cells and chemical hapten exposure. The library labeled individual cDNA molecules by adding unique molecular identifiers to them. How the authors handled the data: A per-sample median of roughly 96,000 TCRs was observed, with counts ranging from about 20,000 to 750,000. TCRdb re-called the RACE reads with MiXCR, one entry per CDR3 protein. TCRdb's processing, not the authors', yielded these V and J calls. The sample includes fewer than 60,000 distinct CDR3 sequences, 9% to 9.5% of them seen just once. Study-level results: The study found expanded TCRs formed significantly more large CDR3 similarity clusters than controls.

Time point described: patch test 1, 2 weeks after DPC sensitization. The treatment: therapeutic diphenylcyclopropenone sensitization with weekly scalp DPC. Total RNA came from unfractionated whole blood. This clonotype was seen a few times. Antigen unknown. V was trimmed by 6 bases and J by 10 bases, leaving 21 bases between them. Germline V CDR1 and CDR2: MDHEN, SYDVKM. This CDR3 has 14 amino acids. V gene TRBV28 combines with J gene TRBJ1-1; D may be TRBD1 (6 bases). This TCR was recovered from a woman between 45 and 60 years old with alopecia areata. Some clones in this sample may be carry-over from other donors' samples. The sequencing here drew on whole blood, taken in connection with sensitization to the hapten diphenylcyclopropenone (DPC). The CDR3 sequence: CASRTSQGSSPAFF. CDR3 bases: TGTGCCAGCAGAACCTCACAGGGATCGTCCCCAGCTTTCTTT.